One and the same sample provided the 9 T cell receptor beta chains below, sequenced in a study of T cells expressing NK-cell markers. Following a re-call of the 5' RACE reads, TCRdb has one entry per CDR3 protein and lacks DNA. The ten most abundant clones cover around 10% of a sample with some 150,000 distinct CDR3 sequences. The sample consisted of blood T cells: a sorted CD56 or NKG2C T cell subset, CD4+ or CD8+ T cells, or bulk PBMC T cells (not recorded which). Receptor source: a man aged 18-30 years in good health.

The V and J genes are TRBV10-3 and TRBJ2-1; TCRdb returns TRBD1, unconfirmable since there is no DNA. The germline V gene encodes CDR1 ENHRY and CDR2 SYGVKD. The CDR3 consists of 13 residues. CDR3 region: CAINPGQGYEQFF.

This chain uses TRBV27 with TRBJ2-3; the TCRdb D gene call, TRBD2, has no DNA to confirm it. This CDR3 is built from 12 residues. CDR1 MNHEY and CDR2 SMNVEV come from the germline V gene (reference sequence). The CDR3 sequence is CASSYPRDTQYF.

The rearrangement uses TRBV2 and TRBJ2-3; the D call from TCRdb, TRBD2, cannot be confirmed without DNA. Germline assignment: CDR1 SNHLY and CDR2 FYNNEI. The CDR3 totals 18 residues. The CDR3 loop is CASRHTSGEEGPADTQYF.

The chain is built from TRBV20-1 and TRBJ2-1. This CDR3 has 13 residues. Looked up from germline, CDR1 is DFQATT and CDR2 is SNEGSKA (reference sequence). CDR3 residues: CSASFDSYNEQFF.

The chain links TRBV5-1 to TRBJ2-1; no DNA is available, so the TRBD2 call from TCRdb remains unchecked. The CDR3 is made up of 19 amino acids. CDR1 is SGHRS and CDR2 is YFSETQ in the germline V gene. Here the CDR3 reads CASSPGSSGARVGYNEQFF.

The chain links TRBV7-3 to TRBJ2-7; TCRdb gives TRBD1 as the D gene, but with no DNA this cannot be confirmed. The germline gives CDR1 SGHTA, CDR2 FQGTGA. This CDR3 contains 17 residues. The CDR3 reads CASSSGDRGVTTYEQYF.

V is TRBV20-1 and J is TRBJ1-1; TCRdb lists TRBD1, though no DNA is available to test this call. The germline V gene encodes CDR1 DFQATT and CDR2 SNEGSKA (reference sequence). This CDR3 spans 13 amino acids. The CDR3 reads CSASGGGSPSAFF.

This chain connects TRBV7-9 to TRBJ2-5. The CDR3 sequence is 13 residues long. CDR1 and CDR2 from the germline V gene are SEHNR and FQNEAQ (reference sequence). CDR3 loop: CASSLAFGQPQYF.

The chain employs TRBV13 and TRBJ1-1. Germline loops: CDR1 PRHDT, CDR2 FYEKMQ (reference sequence). The CDR3 spans 16 residues. CDR3 sequence: CASSLGGGLMNTEAFF.